This T cell receptor beta chain was observed in a study of blood T cells in healthy people across ages. This CDR3 comprises 14 residues. Per the germline V gene, CDR1 is MGHDK and CDR2 is SYGVNS. V lost 7 bases to trimming and J lost 0 bases, with 10 bases between them. Alongside a J-beta primer mix, a sample-barcoded 5' primer served in a second PCR lasting about 7 to 11 cycles. TCRdb analysed the 5' RACE reads with MiXCR anew, one entry per CDR3 protein. Here the sample spans approximately 880,000 distinct CDR3 sequences, 40% to 60% being singletons. The source is a man aged 25 to 40 in good health. This sequence joins TRBV25-1 and TRBJ2-1; TRBD1 is a possible D gene (5 bases). Source material: blood. The CDR3 DNA reads as TGTGCCAGCACAGGTGACAGCTCCTACAATGAGCAGTTCTTC. It is translated as CASTGDSSYNEQFF.